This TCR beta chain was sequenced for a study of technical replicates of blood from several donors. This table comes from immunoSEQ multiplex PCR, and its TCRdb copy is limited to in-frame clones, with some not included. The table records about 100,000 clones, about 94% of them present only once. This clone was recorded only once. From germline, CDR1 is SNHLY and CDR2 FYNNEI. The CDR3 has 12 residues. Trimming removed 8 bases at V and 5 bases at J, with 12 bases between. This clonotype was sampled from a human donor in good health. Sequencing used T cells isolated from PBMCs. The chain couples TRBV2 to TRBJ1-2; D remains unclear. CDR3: CASRDTLYGYTF. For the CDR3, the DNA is TGTGCCAGCCGCGACACACTTTATGGCTACACCTTC.